This T cell receptor (beta chain) was observed in a study of CD8 T cells in ankylosing spondylitis. Points from the study as a whole: Matched ankylosing spondylitis synovial fluid reportedly contained a significantly enriched population of disease-linked clones. Disease-linked clones had a CD8+ phenotype and relatively low frequency in peripheral blood. Earlier work had already found some motif variants in reactive arthritis synovial fluid and blood.

CDR3 length: 14 residues. Germline V gives CDR1 SEHNR, CDR2 FQNEAQ (reference sequence). The V and J ends lost 0 bases and 5 bases respectively, with 10 bases between them. About this clonotype itself: What it binds is unknown.

By quantitative 5'-RACE with molecular barcodes, the TCR beta libraries were made. From the 5' RACE reads, TCRdb called clonotypes with MiXCR, one entry per CDR3 protein. The table has about 340,000 distinct CDR3 sequences, 20% seen once; the top ten hold around 13%. The sequenced sample consisted of blood, either unsorted or a sorted T cell fraction (not recorded which). J is TRBJ2-5 and V is TRBV7-9, with D perhaps matching TRBD1 (5 bases). The receptor was isolated from a male donor with ankylosing spondylitis or in good health (not recorded which). Here the CDR3 DNA reads TGTGCCAGCAGCTTAGCGGGTGGGGCGGAGACCCAGTACTTC. Translating gives CASSLAGGAETQYF.